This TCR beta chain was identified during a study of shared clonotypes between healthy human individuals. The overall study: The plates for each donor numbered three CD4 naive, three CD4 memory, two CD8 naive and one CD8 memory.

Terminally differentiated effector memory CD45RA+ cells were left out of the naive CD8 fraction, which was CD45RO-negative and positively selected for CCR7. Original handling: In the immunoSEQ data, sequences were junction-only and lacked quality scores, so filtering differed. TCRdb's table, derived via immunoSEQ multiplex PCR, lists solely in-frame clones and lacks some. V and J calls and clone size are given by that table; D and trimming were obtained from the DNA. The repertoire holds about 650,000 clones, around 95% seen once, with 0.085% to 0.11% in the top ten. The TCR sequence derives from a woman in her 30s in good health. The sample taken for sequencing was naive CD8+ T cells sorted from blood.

CDR3 sequence reads: CASSLVLAGGELFF. CDR3 DNA sequence: TGTGCCAGCAGCTTGGTGCTAGCGGGCGGGGAGCTGTTTTTT. The rearrangement uses TRBV5-6 and TRBJ2-2; 8 nucleotides line up with TRBD2. The CDR3 runs to 14 residues. J lost 7 bases, V lost 0 bases, and 2 bases had no gene match. Germline V gives CDR1 SGHDT, CDR2 YYEEEE.